The 28 T cell receptor beta chains in this list originate from one sample, sequenced in a study of T cell responses to AZD1222 COVID-19 vaccine. The assay was immunoSEQ multiplex PCR, and TCRdb's table has in-frame clones only and misses some. Among hundreds of thousands of clones listed, about 94% were seen once. Source: peripheral blood, taken 28 days after the second AZD1222 dose. Every receptor here comes from an adult who received the AZD1222 COVID-19 vaccine.

In regard to this clone: The same CDR3 also results from other DNA sequences found in this sample. The genes are TRBV18 and TRBJ1-6, with D perhaps matching TRBD1 (6 bases). Trimming cost V 3 bases and J 8 bases, with 11 bases left between them. Germline assignment: CDR1 KGHSH and CDR2 LQKENI. This CDR3 is built from 14 residues. The CDR3: CASSPGGGDSPLHF. The CDR3 DNA follows: TGTGCCAGCTCACCTGGGGGCGGTGATTCACCCCTCCACTTT.

This clone was detected only once. CDR3 in amino acids: CATSNSGASSYEQYF. CDR3 bases: TGTGCCACCAGTAATAGCGGGGCGAGCTCCTACGAGCAGTACTTC. The J gene is TRBJ2-7, the V gene TRBV24-1; TRBD2 matches at 8 bases. The germline gives CDR1 KGHDR, CDR2 SFDVKD. V dropped 6 bases and J dropped 0; count of bases not matched to a gene: 6. The length of the CDR3 is 15 residues.

V usage is TRBV24-1 and J usage is TRBJ2-1; TRBD1 or TRBD2 may be the D gene (6 bases each). V dropped 4 bases and J dropped 2 bases, with 14 bases sitting between them. Looked up from germline, CDR1 is KGHDR and CDR2 is SFDVKD. The CDR3 loop spans 16 amino acids. The CDR3 region is CATSDTRRGAYNEQFF. In DNA form, the CDR3 reads TGTGCCACCAGTGACACAAGGAGGGGGGCCTACAATGAGCAGTTCTTC.

CDR3 bases: TGTGCCAGCTCACCATCAAATGAGCAGTTCTTC. Translation gives CASSPSNEQFF. The chain links TRBV18 to TRBJ2-1; D is undetermined. Germline V lookup: CDR1 KGHSH, CDR2 LQKENI. Trimming took 2 bases from V and 7 from J, leaving 3 bases between them. The CDR3 is 11 amino acids.

The chain links TRBV28 to TRBJ1-2; D may be TRBD1 (5 bases). The ends were cut back, 2 bases at V and 0 bases at J, with 16 bases in the middle. Per the germline V gene, CDR1 is MDHEN and CDR2 is SYDVKM. The CDR3 extends over 17 amino acids. CDR3 residues: CASSLTGAAWANYGYTF. CDR3 DNA sequence: TGTGCCAGCAGTTTAACAGGAGCTGCCTGGGCTAACTATGGCTACACCTTC.

This clone appeared a single time. The V gene is TRBV24-1, the J gene TRBJ2-7; no clear D. The germline V and J ends were trimmed by 2 bases and 7 bases, with 11 bases remaining between them. Germline V gene lookup returns CDR1 KGHDR and CDR2 SFDVKD. The CDR3 consists of 13 residues. In nucleotides, the CDR3 is TGTGCCACCAGTGATTCCAGCCGATTTGAGCAGTACTTC. Protein product: CATSDSSRFEQYF.

V and J are TRBV6-6 and TRBJ2-5, with 13 bases that match TRBD2. The CDR3 has 14 residues. Per the germline V gene, CDR1 is MNHNY and CDR2 is SVGAGI (reference sequence). The CDR3 is CVRTSGSLQETQYF. DNA for the CDR3: TGTGTGAGGACTAGCGGGAGCCTCCAAGAGACCCAGTACTTC.

This chain joins TRBV3-1 (or the pseudogene TRBV3-2) and TRBJ1-4, with TRBD1 identical over 9 bases. The ends lost 1 base at V and 5 bases at J; junction bases unmatched: 8. Germline V lookup: CDR1 LGHDT, CDR2 YNNKEL (reference sequence). The CDR3 spans 17 residues. CDR3 in DNA: TGTGCCAGCAGCCAAGCTCCGTTGGGGACAGGGAATGAAAAACTGTTTTTT. Translated: CASSQAPLGTGNEKLFF.

This chain uses TRBV5-5 with TRBJ1-3, with unresolved D. CDR1 is SGHKS and CDR2 is YYEKEE in the germline V gene (reference sequence). The CDR3 runs 15 residues. Trimming took 4 bases from V and 4 from J, leaving 15 bases between them. The CDR3 is CASSPVGSLGNTIYF. The CDR3 DNA follows: TGTGCCAGCAGCCCGGTGGGGTCCCTGGGAAACACCATATATTTT.

The chain couples TRBV29-1 to TRBJ1-1; D possibly corresponds to TRBD1 (6 bases). Trimming cost V 6 bases and J 0 bases, with 14 bases left between them. Germline V CDR1 and CDR2: SQVTM, ANQGSEA. The CDR3 is 14 amino acids. CDR3 in amino acids: CSVVRGTMNTEAFF. CDR3 nucleotides: TGCAGCGTAGTGAGGGGGACTATGAACACTGAAGCTTTCTTT. The full variable domain, completed using reference TRBV29-1 and TRBJ1-1, is SAVISQKPSRDICQRGTSLTIQCQVDSQVTMMFWYRQQPGQSLTLIATANQGSEATYESGFVIDKFPISRPNLTFSTLTVSNMSPEDSSIYLCSVVRGTMNTEAFFGQGTRLTVV.

The chain uses TRBV6-5 and TRBJ1-2; 9 bases line up with TRBD1. The CDR3 length is 14 residues. Germline lookup yields CDR1 MNHEY and CDR2 SVGAGI. Unmatched junction bases numbered 8, after V lost 6 bases and J lost 6 bases. CDR3 residues: CASRSSGTGNGYTF. The CDR3 DNA reads TGTGCCAGCAGGTCCTCCGGGACAGGGAATGGCTACACCTTC.

The V and J genes are TRBV6-6 and TRBJ1-1; maybe TRBD1 (6 bases). Trimming pared 5 bases from V and 1 base from J, leaving 17 bases between. CDR1 and CDR2 from the germline V gene are MNHNY and SVGAGI (reference sequence). The CDR3 covers 16 residues. This CDR3 is CASSQAGQTTNTEAFF. CDR3 DNA sequence: TGTGCCAGCAGTCAAGCCGGACAGACGACGAACACTGAAGCTTTCTTT.

The V gene is TRBV9, the J gene TRBJ1-4, with TRBD1 as a possible D gene (5 bases). V was clipped by 0 bases and J by 5 bases, with 11 bases between them. This CDR3 has 15 residues. CDR1 is SGDLS and CDR2 is YYNGEE in the germline V gene. This CDR3 reads CASSVGRGSNEKLFF. The CDR3 DNA reads as TGTGCCAGCAGCGTAGGTAGGGGATCCAATGAAAAACTGTTTTTT. Using reference TRBV9 and TRBJ1-4 for the parts outside the CDR3, the full variable domain is DSGVTQTPKHLITATGQRVTLRCSPRSGDLSVYWYQQSLDQGLQFLIQYYNGEERAKGNILERFSAQQFPDLHSELNLSSLELGDSALYFCASSVGRGSNEKLFFGSGTQLSVL.

This clone appeared a single time. V usage is TRBV27 and J usage is TRBJ2-7; 8 bases map to TRBD1. Trimming cost V 3 bases and J 1 base; bases outside gene matches: 5. The CDR3 sequence is 15 residues long. CDR1 is MNHEY and CDR2 is SMNVEV in the germline V gene (reference sequence). CDR3 loop: CASSLSWDRSYEQYF. DNA for the CDR3: TGTGCCAGCAGTTTGAGCTGGGACAGGTCCTACGAGCAGTACTTC.

The V call is TRBV5-4, the J call TRBJ2-7; D is possibly TRBD1 or TRBD2 (6 bases each). Germline lookup yields CDR1 SGHNT and CDR2 YYREEE (reference sequence). The V and J ends lost 4 bases and 2 bases respectively, with 19 bases between them. CDR3 size: 16 residues. CDR3 bases: TGTGCCAGCAGCACCGGGGGCGGCAGCCCGGCCTACGAGCAGTACTTC. Translation: CASSTGGGSPAYEQYF.

The rearrangement links TRBV27 to TRBJ2-1, with TRBD2 matching 7 bases. The CDR3 is made up of 15 amino acids. Trimming took 4 bases from V and 2 from J; bases not matched to a gene: 5. In germline, CDR1 is MNHEY, CDR2 SMNVEV (reference sequence). In nucleotides, the CDR3 is TGTGCCAGCAGTTCAGCGGGACCAACCTACAATGAGCAGTTCTTC. As protein: CASSSAGPTYNEQFF.

V and J are TRBV10-3 and TRBJ1-4; perhaps TRBD1 as D (5 bases). The germline V gene encodes CDR1 ENHRY and CDR2 SYGVKD. V was cut by 10 bases and J by 8 bases, with 17 bases left in between. The CDR3 contains 13 residues. DNA of the CDR3: TGTGCCACCCGTTCGTTGGAGGGGGAAAAACTGTTTTTT. It encodes CATRSLEGEKLFF.

The rearrangement joins TRBV11-2 to TRBJ1-6; 9 positions agree with TRBD1. The germline gives CDR1 SGHAT, CDR2 FQNNGV. The CDR3 spans 18 residues. Trimming cost V 5 bases and J 0 bases; bases outside gene matches: 8. CDR3 nucleotide sequence: TGTGCCAGCAGCCCCATTCGACAGGGGGGCTCCTATAATTCACCCCTCCACTTT. Residues: CASSPIRQGGSYNSPLHF.

The genes are TRBV20-1 and TRBJ1-3; D is undetermined. This CDR3 spans 11 amino acids. Germline assignment: CDR1 DFQATT and CDR2 SNEGSKA (reference sequence). Trimming stripped 7 bases from V and 1 base from J, with 5 bases between. The CDR3 bases are TGCAGTGTTCCTTCTGGAAACACCATATATTTT. Residues: CSVPSGNTIYF.

The CDR3 loop is CASSLVMDTEAFF. The CDR3 DNA sequence: TGTGCCAGCAGTTTAGTCATGGACACTGAAGCTTTCTTT. The chain carries TRBV12-3 or TRBV12-4 and TRBJ1-1, with D uncertain. The CDR3 sequence is 13 residues long. Trimming left V 1 base short and J 3 bases short, with 6 bases between.

The chain recombines TRBV28 with TRBJ2-2, with unresolved D. Trimming removed 8 bases at V and 8 bases at J, with 15 bases between. Looked up from germline, CDR1 is MDHEN and CDR2 is SYDVKM. CDR3 size: 13 residues. CDR3 protein: CASQTLRGGELFF. As DNA, the CDR3 is TGTGCCAGCCAGACTCTCCGAGGAGGGGAGCTGTTTTTT.

V usage is TRBV28 and J usage is TRBJ2-7; the match to TRBD2 covers 9 bases. The length of the CDR3 is 15 residues. J gave up 1 base and V 5 bases, and 6 bases lay outside the gene matches. Germline V gene data show CDR1 as MDHEN and CDR2 as SYDVKM. The CDR3 spells CASSIAGAKSYEQYF. CDR3 DNA sequence: TGTGCCAGCAGTATAGCGGGGGCGAAGTCCTACGAGCAGTACTTC.

The chain links TRBV2 to TRBJ2-3, with 9 bases that match TRBD2. CDR1 and CDR2 from the germline V gene are SNHLY and FYNNEI. The CDR3 is 15 amino acids. The junction had 12 bases not matched to a gene; V was cut back by 11 bases and J by 3 bases. CDR3: CAGAGAGGPTDTQYF. In DNA, the CDR3 is TGTGCCGGTGCTGGGGCGGGGGGGCCAACAGATACGCAGTATTTT.

The genes are TRBV19 and TRBJ2-7, with D perhaps TRBD1 or TRBD2 (5 bases each). Germline V gives CDR1 LNHDA, CDR2 SQIVND (reference sequence). The CDR3 has 13 amino acids. The V gene lost 6 bases and the J gene lost 5 bases, with 14 bases spanning the gap. CDR3 nucleotide sequence: TGTGCCAGTAGATTCCAAGGGACGGACGAGCAGTACTTC. Translation: CASRFQGTDEQYF.

This rearrangement joins TRBV18 to TRBJ1-5; D perhaps matches TRBD1 (6 bases). Germline loops: CDR1 KGHSH, CDR2 LQKENI. This CDR3 is 14 amino acids long. V shed 3 bases and J shed 6 bases, with 12 bases lying between them. For the CDR3, the DNA is TGTGCCAGCTCACCCACGGGGGCAACTCAGCCCCAGCATTTT. It codes for CASSPTGATQPQHF.

This clone occurred a few times. The chain recombines TRBV28 with TRBJ2-7, with 9 bases aligning to TRBD1. J was trimmed by 3 bases and V by 7 bases; bases with no gene match: 7. This CDR3 is built from 14 residues. The germline CDR1 and CDR2 sequences are MDHEN and SYDVKM. The CDR3: CASTVGQGFYEQYF. The CDR3 bases are TGTGCCAGCACCGTCGGACAGGGGTTCTACGAGCAGTACTTC.

The rearrangement joins TRBV18 to TRBJ2-1; 7 positions agree with TRBD2. The J segment lost 6 bases and the V segment lost 3 bases, leaving 8 bases of the junction unmatched. Germline CDR1 KGHSH, CDR2 LQKENI. CDR3 length equals 15 residues. This CDR3 reads CASSPPSGGANEQFF. The CDR3 bases are TGTGCCAGCTCACCTCCTAGCGGAGGGGCCAATGAGCAGTTCTTC.

V and J are TRBV5-1 and TRBJ2-7; 12 bases match TRBD2. CDR3 length equals 15 residues. With V trimmed by 4 bases and J by 4 bases, 6 bases remained unmatched. Germline CDR1 SGHRS, CDR2 YFSETQ. The CDR3 coding sequence is TGCGCCAGCAGCCAACTAGCGGGGGGCCGTTACGAGCAGTACTTC. Translated, it gives CASSQLAGGRYEQYF.